This note documents a single T cell receptor (beta chain) sequence. This clone was observed a few times. It has no known antigen specificity. The sample holds no much larger clone one base away, and base qualities are not on file. Different DNA sequences within this sample yield the same CDR3. Using the deep immunoSEQ assay, multiplex PCR amplified TCR CDR3 regions from genomic DNA. Extracted genomic DNA from each cell subset was spread evenly across all wells of several immunoSEQ 96-well plates, with each plate serving as a replicate. For sorted subsets, roughly 0.2 ug genomic DNA, equal to tens of thousands of T cell genomes, was loaded into each replicate PCR. Purified libraries were quantified with a Qubit 3.0 fluorometer, sized on a Bioanalyzer 2100, and re-quantified with the KAPA Library Quantification kit. Every immunoSEQ 96-well plate was sequenced on a separate single-read 150-cycle Illumina NextSeq 550 flow cell. Under the source paper's analysis protocol: The immunoSEQ output contained only junctional sequences without quality scores, so filtering could not match that applied to full-length reads. Sequences were annotated with PyIR, a Python wrapper for IgBLAST v1.9, and V/J genes and CDR3 were assigned using IMGT germline references. Reads were filtered out if the reads had weak V/J assignments (E-value above 1e-6), no CDR3, stop codons, out-of-frame junctions, or ambiguous translated residues. V3J clonotypes were defined by identical inferred V gene, J gene, and CDR3 amino acid sequence. To compute the percentage overlap between repertoires, the number of shared unique clonotypes was divided by the size of the smaller repertoire. RTK rarefaction, the Chao1 estimator, and Recon v2.1 estimates of unobserved clonotypes were used to assess repertoire richness. Generation probabilities for all TCRbeta clonotypes obtained by the gDNA method from a handful of donors were computed using OLGA. What TCRdb holds here is the immuneACCESS table cut down to in-frame rearrangements. Part of the clones is not present; checked against another copy, under half of the missing clones reflect an unresolved V gene, and the others are unexplained. V and J calls and clone size are given by that table; D and trimming were obtained from the DNA. This sample is represented by around 700,000 clones; 92% of them were singletons. The biggest ten clones account for roughly 24% of the sample.

For the CD8 naive samples, CD45RO-negative cells were positively selected for CCR7, yielding a CD45RA+CCR7+ population from which TemRA cells were excluded. Healthy HIV-negative adults with no recently reported acute infections or vaccinations were included as donors. All donors were Caucasian adults living in Nashville, Tennessee, USA. Blood was collected by leukapheresis, and PBMCs were isolated by Ficoll-Histopaque density gradient centrifugation and then cryopreserved in liquid nitrogen vapor phase. Analytical flow cytometry was used to check the purity and quantity of every magnetically sorted T cell population. From each sorted fraction, genomic DNA was isolated and quantified by UV absorbance on a Nanodrop 2000c. These data are taken from a study of shared clonotypes between healthy human individuals (dated by TCRdb to about 2020). In the study overall: The cohort comprised a couple of women and three men aged 18 to 49 years. Per donor, three plates each were used for CD4 naive and CD4 memory, two for CD8 naive, and one for CD8 memory. Blood TCR repertoires of about five healthy adults were deeply sequenced to estimate repertoire size and the extent of clonotype sharing between individuals. Libraries were prepared and TCR repertoires were sequenced by different laboratories using diverse techniques, in order to increase sequencing depth and limit assay-specific biases. Each donor's leukapheresis produced roughly between about 0.8 and 10 billion PBMCs.

Spanning cysteine to phenylalanine, the CDR3 consists of 12 amino acids. The read is trimmed to its CDR3 DNA, 36 bases read in frame from base 1. CDR1 and CDR2, looked up from the germline V gene, are MDHEN and SYDVKM. Cut back by 4 bases and 2 bases, the V and J ends lie 6 bases apart. Study-level results and caveats: The genetic and exposure-history diversity represented was limited by the small number of donors. Incomplete sequencing was indicated by rarefaction of sorted-subset datasets, despite the large sequencing depth. Sharing across a few donors was observed for about 5% of naive CD4, 3% to 3.5% of naive CD8, about 2.5% of memory CD4, and less than 0.45% of memory CD8 clonotypes. Pairwise subsampling indicated that sequencing depth was expected to affect the degree of clonotype sharing among donors. Compared with non-shared clonotypes, the clonotypes found in all four sorted-subset donors had higher generation probabilities. Naive subsets generally had larger estimated clonotype richness than memory subsets did. Sampling was restricted to blood, and TCR repertoires in tissue are likely to differ from TCR repertoires in blood.

This receptor chain uses TRBV28 and TRBJ2-7; the D gene assignment is ambiguous. Input material: naive CD8+ T cells sorted from blood. The meaning of the sample's cell subset or site label: CD45RA+CCR7+. The source is a man under 40 in good health. The CDR3: CASSSTAYEQYF. Read as DNA, the sequence is TGTGCCAGCAGTTCCACAGCCTACGAGCAGTACTTC.